A selection of T cell receptor beta chains follows, all from one sample in a study of blood T cell repertoires in COVID-19. Sequencing used immunoSEQ multiplex PCR; TCRdb keeps in-frame clones, though not all of them. The table has under 200,000 clones, over 80% seen once; the top ten hold about 10%. Sequenced input: peripheral blood. These receptors were obtained from a woman older than 75 with active or convalescent COVID-19. Each CDR3 is given with its conserved first and last residue. The D gene is left open where the match is weak. Where a row states a size, it is once, few, many or the class of an expanded clone; other rows omit it.

v_call	j_call	clone_size	d_call	cdr3_nt	cdr3_aa
TRBV27	TRBJ1-1	.	.	TGTGCCAGCAGTCCCCGAGAAGGAGAGGTCGCTTTCTTT	CASSPREGEVAFF
TRBV19	TRBJ1-5	.	.	TGTGCCAGTAGTATGAACGCGGGGGGAAATCAGCCCCAGCATTTT	CASSMNAGGNQPQHF
TRBV12-2	TRBJ2-7	.	.	TGTGCAAGTCGCTTACCCGGACAGGGGGCCTACGAGCAGTACTTC	CASRLPGQGAYEQYF
TRBV5-6	TRBJ1-5	.	TRBD1	TGTGCCAGCAGCGACACAGGGGCGAGCAATCAGCCCCAGCATTTT	CASSDTGASNQPQHF
TRBV3-1/TRBV3-2	TRBJ1-1	.	.	TGTGCCAGCAGCCAATGGCCTGAAGCTTTCTTT	CASSQWPEAFF
TRBV6-4	TRBJ1-4	.	.	TGTGCCAGCAAAGCCTCTTATGCAACTAATGAAAAACTGTTTTTT	CASKASYATNEKLFF
TRBV21-1	TRBJ1-5	few	.	TGTGCCAGCAGCGTGAGGGAACAGCGTCGGCAGCCCCAGCATTTT	CASSVREQRRQPQHF
TRBV5-1	TRBJ2-5	.	.	TGCGCCAGCAGTCCCGGCGGACAAGAGACCCAGTACTTC	CASSPGGQETQYF
TRBV3-1/TRBV3-2	TRBJ2-1	.	TRBD2	TGTGCCAGCAGCCAAGGGGCTAGCGGGTACTCCTACAATGAGCAGTTCTTC	CASSQGASGYSYNEQFF
TRBV19	TRBJ2-1	few	TRBD1	TGTGCCAGTAGTATAGATTCCTCACAGGGGTTGCAGTTCTTC	CASSIDSSQGLQFF
TRBV6-5	TRBJ1-1	.	.	TGTGCCAGCAGTTACTCCGAGCAGGTTCCCTCTGGGGAAGCTTTCTTT	CASSYSEQVPSGEAFF
TRBV25-1	TRBJ1-1	.	.	TGTGCCAGCAGTGACCATACGGGACAAAGGGCGACTGAAGCTTTCTTT	CASSDHTGQRATEAFF
TRBV9	TRBJ1-2	.	.	TGTGCCAGCAGCCCCCGAGAATCGGTAACTCGAGGCTACACCTTC	CASSPRESVTRGYTF
TRBV4-2	TRBJ1-3	.	.	TGTGCCAGCAGCCAAGATCAACTCTCGTTTGGCTCTGGAAACACCATATATTTT	CASSQDQLSFGSGNTIYF
TRBV15	TRBJ2-1	.	TRBD2	TGTGCCACCAGCAGAGGCGGGGAGGGCCTCCTTCAAAAATGGCAGTTCTTC	CATSRGGEGLLQKWQFF
TRBV11-1	TRBJ1-1	.	.	TGTGCCAGCAGCTTTGAGAACAGGGTTGGAGTTGAAGCTTTCTTT	CASSFENRVGVEAFF
TRBV7-9	TRBJ2-3	.	TRBD1	TGTGCCAGCAGCGTGGGACAGTATGTGTTGACAGATACGCAGTATTTT	CASSVGQYVLTDTQYF
TRBV10-3	TRBJ1-5	once	.	TGTGCCATCAGTTCAGACAGCCCGCTACAGCCCCAGCATTTT	CAISSDSPLQPQHF
TRBV5-1	TRBJ1-3	.	.	TGCGCCAGCAGCGGACAGACCGCCTCTGGAAACACCATATATTTT	CASSGQTASGNTIYF
TRBV5-1	TRBJ2-7	.	.	TGCGCCAGCCGAAGGAGGGAGAGCTCCTACGAGCAGTACTTC	CASRRRESSYEQYF
TRBV19	TRBJ1-5	once	.	TGTGCCAGTACCACTGGACGGGGGGAGCAGCCCCAGCATTTT	CASTTGRGEQPQHF
TRBV30	TRBJ2-5	.	TRBD1	TGTGCCTGGAGGGGACAGAACCAAGAGACCCAGTACTTC	CAWRGQNQETQYF
TRBV7-2	TRBJ1-2	.	.	TGTGCCAGCAGCTTAGCTTTAGGGGCGGTGGATGGCTACACCTTC	CASSLALGAVDGYTF
TRBV7-2	TRBJ1-5	.	.	TGTGCCAGCAGCTTAGGGGCTGGGGGGAATCAGCCCCAGCATTTT	CASSLGAGGNQPQHF
TRBV19	TRBJ1-5	few	TRBD1	TGTGCCAGTAGTATCTCAGGGGGACAGGGGTATCAGCCCCAGCATTTT	CASSISGGQGYQPQHF
TRBV6-1	TRBJ1-4	.	.	TGTGCCAGCAGTGAAGCGGGAGGAGTAACTAATGAAAAACTGTTTTTT	CASSEAGGVTNEKLFF
TRBV5-4	TRBJ1-5	.	TRBD1	TGTGCCAGCAGCCCAGGGGGCAACGGGCCCCAGCATTTT	CASSPGGNGPQHF
TRBV6-5	TRBJ1-2	.	TRBD1	TGTGCCAGCGAAGAAATAAGACAGGGCTATGGCTACACCTTC	CASEEIRQGYGYTF
TRBV12-3/TRBV12-4	TRBJ1-5	.	.	TGTGCCAGCAGTCGCGAGAGTCAGCCCCAGCATTTT	CASSRESQPQHF
TRBV3-1/TRBV3-2	TRBJ1-6	.	.	TGTGCCAGCAGCCAAGGGGGACATAATAATTCACCCCTCCACTTT	CASSQGGHNNSPLHF
TRBV11-3	TRBJ1-1	.	.	TGTGCCAGCAGCGGTGCTGGACAGATGAACACTGAAGCTTTCTTT	CASSGAGQMNTEAFF
TRBV10-3	TRBJ1-6	.	.	TGTGCCATCAGACCGGGACAAACCAATTCACCCCTCCACTTT	CAIRPGQTNSPLHF
TRBV5-5	TRBJ1-2	.	.	TGTGCCAGCAGCTCGGACCCGGGTCGGCGGGGGGGCTACACCTTC	CASSSDPGRRGGYTF
TRBV10-1	TRBJ1-2	.	TRBD1	TGCGCCAGCAGCGGACAGGGGGCGCAACCTAACTATGGCTACACCTTC	CASSGQGAQPNYGYTF
TRBV2	TRBJ1-2	once	.	TGTGCCAGCAGTGCCCCGGGGGGCTATGGCTACACCTTC	CASSAPGGYGYTF
TRBV5-1	TRBJ2-2	.	.	TGCGCCAGCAGCTTGTCAGGGGCCACCGGGGAGCTGTTTTTT	CASSLSGATGELFF
TRBV5-5	TRBJ2-7	few	.	TGTGCCACTAGGGAAGTTCTACAGGCCTACGAGCAGTACTTC	CATREVLQAYEQYF
TRBV18	TRBJ2-3	many	TRBD2	TGTGCCAGCTCACCACCACTAGCGGGGGGTAAAGATACGCAGTATTTT	CASSPPLAGGKDTQYF
TRBV18	TRBJ1-2	.	TRBD1	TGTGCCAGCTCACCCCCGACAGGGGATGGCTATGGCTACACCTTC	CASSPPTGDGYGYTF
TRBV28	TRBJ1-1	.	.	TGTGCCAGCAGTTGGCAGGCCCTAATAAACACTGAAGCTTTCTTT	CASSWQALINTEAFF
TRBV11-3	TRBJ1-1	few	.	TGTGCCAGCAGCCCACTTTCGGGTCCTGGTCGCACTGAAGCTTTCTTT	CASSPLSGPGRTEAFF
TRBV5-1	TRBJ2-1	once	TRBD1	TGCGCCAGCAGCTTGGTAGGGGGCACCACCTACAATGAGCAGTTCTTC	CASSLVGGTTYNEQFF